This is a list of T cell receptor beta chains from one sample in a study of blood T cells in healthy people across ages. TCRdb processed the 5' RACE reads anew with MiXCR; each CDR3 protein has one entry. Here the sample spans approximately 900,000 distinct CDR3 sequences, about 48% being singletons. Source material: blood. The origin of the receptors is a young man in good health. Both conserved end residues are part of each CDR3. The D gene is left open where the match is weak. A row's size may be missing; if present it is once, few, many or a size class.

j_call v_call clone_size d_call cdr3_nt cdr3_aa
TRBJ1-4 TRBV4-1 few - TGCGCCAGCAGCCGGGTAGATGAAAAACTGTTTTTT CASSRVDEKLFF
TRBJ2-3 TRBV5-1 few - TGCGCCAGCAGCTTTACCGATAGCACAGATACGCAGTATTTT CASSFTDSTDTQYF
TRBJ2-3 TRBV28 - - TGTGCCAGCAGCCTACTCGAATACTCTAGCACAGATACGCAGTATTTT CASSLLEYSSTDTQYF
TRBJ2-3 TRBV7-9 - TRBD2 TGTGCCAGCAGTCAGACTAGCGGGGGGAAGAGAGATACGCAGTATTTT CASSQTSGGKRDTQYF
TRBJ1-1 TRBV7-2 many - TGTGCCAGCAGCTTAGATCGGGGGTACACTGAAGCTTTCTTT CASSLDRGYTEAFF
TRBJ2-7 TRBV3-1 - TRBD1 TGTGCCAGCAGCCGACAGGGGGCCTTCTCCTACGAGCAGTACTTC CASSRQGAFSYEQYF
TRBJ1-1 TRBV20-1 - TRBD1 TGCAGTGCTGAAACACAGGGGGTAGGTGAAGCTTTCTTT CSAETQGVGEAFF
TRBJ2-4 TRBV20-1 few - TGCAGTGCTAGGGGGTTCGCCAAAAACATTCAGTACTTC CSARGFAKNIQYF
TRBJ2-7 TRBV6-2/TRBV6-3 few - TGTGCCAGCAGTTACTCGGGAAGGGGACCGGCAAACTACGAGCAGTACTTC CASSYSGRGPANYEQYF
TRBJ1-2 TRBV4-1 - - TGCGCCAGCAGCCAACTGGGGGCTCTAAAGTATGGCTACACCTTC CASSQLGALKYGYTF
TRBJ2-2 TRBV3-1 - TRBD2 TGTGCCAGCAGCCAAGGACTAAGCCTAGCGGACACCGGGGAGCTGTTTTTT CASSQGLSLADTGELFF
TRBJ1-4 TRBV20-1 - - TGCAGTGCTAGGGCCGGACCGACCAGGGATGAAAAACTGTTTTTT CSARAGPTRDEKLFF
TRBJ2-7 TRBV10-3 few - TGTGCCATCAGTAGCGGGTACGAGCAGTACTTC CAISSGYEQYF
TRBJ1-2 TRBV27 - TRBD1 TGTGCCAGCAGGGGACAGGGCAAAGGGGGCTACACCTTC CASRGQGKGGYTF
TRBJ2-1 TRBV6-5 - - TGTGCCAGCAGTTACGGATTAGCGGCACACTACAATGAGCAGTTCTTC CASSYGLAAHYNEQFF
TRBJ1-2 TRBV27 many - TGTGCCAGCAGTTTAGGGGCCGGAGTCTATGGCTACACCTTC CASSLGAGVYGYTF
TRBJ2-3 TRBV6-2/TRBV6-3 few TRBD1 TGTGCCAGCAGTTACCCGCCGGGGCAGGGGGTAGATACGCAGTATTTT CASSYPPGQGVDTQYF
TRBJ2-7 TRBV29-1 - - TGCAGCGTTGAAGATCGTGCACAGGCGTTGGAGCAGTACTTC CSVEDRAQALEQYF
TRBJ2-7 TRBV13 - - TGTGCCAGCGGCCTTCAGACAGCCTACGAGCAGTACTTC CASGLQTAYEQYF
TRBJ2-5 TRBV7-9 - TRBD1 TGTGCCAGCAGCTCGACAGGGGCTAGAGAGACCCAGTACTTC CASSSTGARETQYF
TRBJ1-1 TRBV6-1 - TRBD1 TGTGCCAGGCCCCGGGACAGGGAGAGCACTGAAGCTTTCTTT CARPRDRESTEAFF
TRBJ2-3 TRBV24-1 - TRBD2 TGTGCCACCAGTGATCCCGGGACTAGCGGGGGAGCAGATACGCAGTATTTT CATSDPGTSGGADTQYF
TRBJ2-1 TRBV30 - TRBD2 TGTGCCTGGAGTGCCTTGGGACTAGCGGGAGCCTTTCGCTACAATGAGCAGTTCTTC CAWSALGLAGAFRYNEQFF
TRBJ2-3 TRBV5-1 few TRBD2 TGCGCCAGCAGCACACGCACCGGTACTAGCGTATCAGATACGCAGTATTTT CASSTRTGTSVSDTQYF
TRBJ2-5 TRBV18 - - TGTGCCAGCTCAGCGAAGAAGGGAACCTCAGGGATGGAGACCCAGTACTTC CASSAKKGTSGMETQYF
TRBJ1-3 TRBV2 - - TGTGCCAGCAGTGACGTCGACGGTTACTCTGGAAACACCATATATTTT CASSDVDGYSGNTIYF
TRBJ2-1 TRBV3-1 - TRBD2 TGTGCCAGCAGCCAAGGTACTAGCGGGGTGGATGAGCAGTTCTTC CASSQGTSGVDEQFF
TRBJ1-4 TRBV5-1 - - TGCGCCAGCAGCTTATCCGGAAGGGATCTGTTTTTT CASSLSGRDLFF
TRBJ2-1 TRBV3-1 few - TGTGCCAGCAGCCAAGTTCAGGGGTCCTACAATGAGCAGTTCTTC CASSQVQGSYNEQFF
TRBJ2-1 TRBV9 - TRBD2 TGTGCCAGCAGAGCAGCCGGGACTAGCGACAATGAGCAGTTCTTC CASRAAGTSDNEQFF
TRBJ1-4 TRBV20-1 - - TGCAGTGCTAGTGGTCTCGACGAAAAACTGTTTTTT CSASGLDEKLFF
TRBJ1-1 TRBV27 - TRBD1 TGTGCCAGCAGGGGACAGGCCTCGAACACTGAAGCTTTCTTT CASRGQASNTEAFF
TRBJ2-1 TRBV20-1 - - TGCAGTGCTCTGACCCAGAGTTACAATGAGCAGTTCTTC CSALTQSYNEQFF
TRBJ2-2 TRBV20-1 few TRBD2 TGCAGTGCTAGAGATGTCCAGCGGGGGGGCGAGGAGCTGTTTTTT CSARDVQRGGEELFF
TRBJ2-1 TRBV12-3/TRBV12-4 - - TGTGCCAGCGGATCGGGGGTATCCTACAATGAGCAGTTCTTC CASGSGVSYNEQFF
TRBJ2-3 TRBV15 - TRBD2 TGTGCCACTATGGGACTAGCTAGCACAGATACGCAGTATTTT CATMGLASTDTQYF
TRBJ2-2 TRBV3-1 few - TGTGCCAGCAGCCAAGACAAGGGGTTGCGCACCGGGGAGCTGTTTTTT CASSQDKGLRTGELFF
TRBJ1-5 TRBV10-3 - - TGTGCCATCAGTGAGTTACCGGGCTTTGATCAGCCCCAGCATTTT CAISELPGFDQPQHF
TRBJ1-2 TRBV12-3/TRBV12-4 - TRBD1 TGTGCCAGCAGTTACCAGGGGGCGAAAGAAAATAAAGGCTACACCTTC CASSYQGAKENKGYTF
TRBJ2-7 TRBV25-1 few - TGTGCCAGCAGTAAGGCCGGGACGGCCTACGAGCAGTACTTC CASSKAGTAYEQYF
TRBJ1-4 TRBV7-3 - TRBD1 TGTGCCAGCAGCCCGACAGGGGGGACTGAAAAACTGTTTTTT CASSPTGGTEKLFF
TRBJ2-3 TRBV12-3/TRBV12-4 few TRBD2 TGTGCCAGCACCGGGGGGGCTAGCGGAGACATAGATACGCAGTATTTT CASTGGASGDIDTQYF
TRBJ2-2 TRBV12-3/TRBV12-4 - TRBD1 TGTGCCAGCAGTTTTGGGGACAGGCGTGCCGGGGAGCTGTTTTTT CASSFGDRRAGELFF
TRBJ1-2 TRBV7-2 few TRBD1 TGTGCCAGCAGCTACCAGGGGGCGCATGGCTACACCTTC CASSYQGAHGYTF
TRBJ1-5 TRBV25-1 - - TGTGCCAGCAAGTTACAGCCCCAGCATTTT CASKLQPQHF
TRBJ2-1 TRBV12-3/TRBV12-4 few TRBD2 TGTGCCAGCAGTTGGGCTAGCGGTTCGTACAATGAGCAGTTCTTC CASSWASGSYNEQFF
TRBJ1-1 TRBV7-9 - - TGTGCCAGCAGCCAGGGCCACCCTGAAGCTTTCTTT CASSQGHPEAFF
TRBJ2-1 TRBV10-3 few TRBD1 TGTGCCATCAGTGAGAGGCAGGGGGCAAACAATGAGCAGTTCTTC CAISERQGANNEQFF
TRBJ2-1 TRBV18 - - TGTGCCAGCTCACCCACTCCCCACCGTGGGAATGAGCAGTTCTTC CASSPTPHRGNEQFF
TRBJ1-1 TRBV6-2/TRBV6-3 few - TGTGCCAGCAGTTACTCGAGTCTCAGGGCCACTGAAGCTTTCTTT CASSYSSLRATEAFF
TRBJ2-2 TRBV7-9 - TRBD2 TGTGCCAGCAGCCCTGGGACTAGCGTGAACACCGGGGAGCTGTTTTTT CASSPGTSVNTGELFF
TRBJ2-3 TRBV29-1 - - TGCAGCGCTGTCAGCGGGTCTCGCACAGATACGCAGTATTTT CSAVSGSRTDTQYF
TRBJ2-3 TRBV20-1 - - TGCAGTGCTAGCTCCCAGGGGCGCACAGATACGCAGTATTTT CSASSQGRTDTQYF
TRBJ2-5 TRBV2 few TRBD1 TGTGCCACCTCCAGGGACAGCCAAGAGACCCAGTACTTC CATSRDSQETQYF
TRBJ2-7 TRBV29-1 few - TGCAGCGTAAAGGACGGCTCCTACGAGCAGTACTTC CSVKDGSYEQYF
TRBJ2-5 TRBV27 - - TGTGCCAGCAGTTTATATGGGCAGCTTAGACAAGAGACCCAGTACTTC CASSLYGQLRQETQYF
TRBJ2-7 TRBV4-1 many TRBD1 TGCGCCAGCAGCCAAGATCTGGGACAGGGGTACGAGCAGTACTTC CASSQDLGQGYEQYF
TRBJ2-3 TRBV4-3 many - TGCGCCAGCAGCCCGGACGGAGGCACAGATACGCAGTATTTT CASSPDGGTDTQYF
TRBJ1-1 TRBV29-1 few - TGCAGCGGTGTGCTAGGGGGCACTGAAGCTTTCTTT CSGVLGGTEAFF